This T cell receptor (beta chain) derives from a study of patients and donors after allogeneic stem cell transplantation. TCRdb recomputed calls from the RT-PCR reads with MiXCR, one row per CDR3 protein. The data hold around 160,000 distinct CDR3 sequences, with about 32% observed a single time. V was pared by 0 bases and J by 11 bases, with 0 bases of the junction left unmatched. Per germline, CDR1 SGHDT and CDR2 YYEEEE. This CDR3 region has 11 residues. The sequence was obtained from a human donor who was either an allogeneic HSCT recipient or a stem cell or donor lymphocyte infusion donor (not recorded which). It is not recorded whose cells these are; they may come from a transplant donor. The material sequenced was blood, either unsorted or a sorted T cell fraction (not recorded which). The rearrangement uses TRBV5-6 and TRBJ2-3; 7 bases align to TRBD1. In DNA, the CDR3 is TGTGCCAGCAGCTTGGACAGGGGGCAGTATTTT. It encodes CASSLDRGQYF. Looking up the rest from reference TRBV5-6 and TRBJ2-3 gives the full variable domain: DAGVTQSPTHLIKTRGQQVTLRCSPKSGHDTVSWYQQALGQGPQFIFQYYEEEERQRGNFPDRFSGHQFPNYSSELNVNALLLGDSALYLCASSLDRGQYFGPGTRLTVL.